The text below deals with one TCR beta chain. Its antigen remains unknown. The gene symbols are mouse symbols. Read data end 1 residue before the CDR3 end; the end is taken from the germline J gene. The data originate from a study of tissue T cells after allogeneic stem cell transplantation. Whole-study results and caveats: Some tissue clones might be persisting host cells; their alloreactivity or antigen specificity was not determined. Anatomically similar tissues had similar TCR repertoires within each patient. Across patients, clones rarely overlapped, yet motif clusters were shared tissue-specifically.

TCRdb keeps only in-frame clones here, not all; method: immunoSEQ multiplex PCR. The sample has some 47,000 clones, about three quarters seen once; the top ten hold roughly 0.55%. With 2 bases removed from V and 4 bases from J, the gap between germline ends came to 9 bases. Germline V lookup: CDR1 SGHLS, CDR2 HYDKME. The CDR3 contains 13 residues. The chain links TRBV12-2 to TRBJ2-3; D possibly corresponds to TRBD1 (7 bases). The sample taken for sequencing was sorted cells pooled from one or two spleens. This TCR came from a pool of C57BL/6 mice in good health. CDR3 amino acids: CASSQGASETLYF. The part of the CDR3 DNA that was read is TGTGCCAGCTCTCAGGGGGCGTCAGAAACGCTGTAT.